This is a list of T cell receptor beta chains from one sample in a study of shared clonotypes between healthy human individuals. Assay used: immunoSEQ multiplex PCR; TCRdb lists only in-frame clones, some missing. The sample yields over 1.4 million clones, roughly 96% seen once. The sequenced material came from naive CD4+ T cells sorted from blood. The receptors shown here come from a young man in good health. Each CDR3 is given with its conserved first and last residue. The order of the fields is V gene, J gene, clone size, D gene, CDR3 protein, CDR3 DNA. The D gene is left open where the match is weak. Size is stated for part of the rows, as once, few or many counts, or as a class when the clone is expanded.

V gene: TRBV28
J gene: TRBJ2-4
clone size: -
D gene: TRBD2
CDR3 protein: CASSLGLAGVLAKNIQYF
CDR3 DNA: TGTGCCAGCAGTCTCGGGCTAGCGGGCGTCCTAGCCAAAAACATTCAGTACTTC

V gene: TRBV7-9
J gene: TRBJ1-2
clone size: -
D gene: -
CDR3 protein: CASSLNPSGLGGYTF
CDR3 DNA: TGTGCCAGCAGCTTAAATCCGTCCGGGCTGGGTGGCTACACCTTC

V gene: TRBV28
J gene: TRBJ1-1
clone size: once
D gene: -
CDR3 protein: CASSLGGEYTEAFF
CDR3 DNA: TGTGCCAGCAGTTTAGGGGGTGAGTACACTGAAGCTTTCTTT

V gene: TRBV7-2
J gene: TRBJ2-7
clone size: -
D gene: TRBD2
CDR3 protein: CASSLAVLAGNYEQYF
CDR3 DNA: TGTGCCAGCAGCTTAGCGGTACTAGCGGGGAACTACGAGCAGTACTTC

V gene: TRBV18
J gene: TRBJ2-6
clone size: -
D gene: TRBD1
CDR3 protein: CASSPGTGSSGANVLTF
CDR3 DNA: TGTGCCAGCTCACCAGGGACAGGAAGCTCTGGGGCCAACGTCCTGACTTTC

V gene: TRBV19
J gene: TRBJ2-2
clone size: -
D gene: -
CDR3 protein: CASNLGGNTGELFF
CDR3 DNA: TGTGCCAGTAATCTCGGGGGAAACACCGGGGAGCTGTTTTTT

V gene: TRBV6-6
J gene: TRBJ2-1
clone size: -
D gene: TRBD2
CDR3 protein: CASSSRLAGYNEQFF
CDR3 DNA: TGTGCCAGCAGTTCCAGACTAGCGGGCTACAATGAGCAGTTCTTC

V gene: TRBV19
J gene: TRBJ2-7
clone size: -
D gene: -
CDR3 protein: CASSSAGGRTYEQYF
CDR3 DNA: TGTGCCAGTAGTTCAGCTGGGGGGAGAACGTACGAGCAGTACTTC

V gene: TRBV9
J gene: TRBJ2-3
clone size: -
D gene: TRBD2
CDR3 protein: CASSVGVGGLGLYF
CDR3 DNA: TGTGCCAGCAGCGTAGGCGTGGGGGGACTAGGGCTGTATTTT

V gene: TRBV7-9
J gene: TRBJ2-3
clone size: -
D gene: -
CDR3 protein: CASSFRDTITDTQYF
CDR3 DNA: TGTGCCAGCAGCTTCCGGGACACGATCACAGATACGCAGTATTTT

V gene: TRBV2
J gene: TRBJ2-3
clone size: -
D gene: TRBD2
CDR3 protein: CASISKIRTSGRVFSTDTQYF
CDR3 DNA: TGTGCCAGCATCTCTAAAATTCGGACTAGCGGGAGGGTTTTTAGCACAGATACGCAGTATTTT

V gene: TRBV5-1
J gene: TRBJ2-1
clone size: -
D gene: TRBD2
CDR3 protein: CASSPWTAGGAGEQFF
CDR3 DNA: TGCGCCAGCAGCCCCTGGACAGCGGGGGGGGCGGGTGAGCAGTTCTTC

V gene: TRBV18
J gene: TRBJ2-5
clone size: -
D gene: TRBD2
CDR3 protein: CASSPLRVAGSSETQYF
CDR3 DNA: TGTGCCAGCTCACCCCTTCGGGTAGCGGGATCGTCTGAGACCCAGTACTTC

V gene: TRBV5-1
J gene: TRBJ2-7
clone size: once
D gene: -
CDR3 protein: CASSLTSRGEQYF
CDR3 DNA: TGCGCCAGCAGCTTGACCTCCAGGGGCGAGCAGTACTTC

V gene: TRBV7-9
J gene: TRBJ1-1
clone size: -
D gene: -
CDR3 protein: CASSEWGVNTEAFF
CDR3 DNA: TGTGCCAGCAGCGAGTGGGGGGTGAACACTGAAGCTTTCTTT

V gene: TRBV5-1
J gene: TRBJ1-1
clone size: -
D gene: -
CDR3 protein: CASSVTRGTEAFF
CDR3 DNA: TGCGCCAGCAGCGTAACCAGGGGAACTGAAGCTTTCTTT

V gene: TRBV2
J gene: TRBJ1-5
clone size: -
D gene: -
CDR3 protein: CASSDSGAQHF
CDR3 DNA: TGTGCCAGCAGTGACTCGGGAGCCCAGCATTTT

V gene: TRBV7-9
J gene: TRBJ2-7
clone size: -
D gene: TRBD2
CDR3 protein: CASSSAGTSYEQYF
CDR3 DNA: TGTGCCAGCAGCTCCGCCGGGACTAGCTACGAGCAGTACTTC

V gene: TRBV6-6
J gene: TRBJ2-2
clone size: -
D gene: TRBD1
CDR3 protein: CASSGRGRYGELFF
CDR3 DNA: TGTGCCAGCAGCGGCAGGGGGCGCTACGGGGAGCTGTTTTTT

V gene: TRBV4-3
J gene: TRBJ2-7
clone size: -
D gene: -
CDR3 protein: CASSQVPVEDTYEQYF
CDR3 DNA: TGCGCCAGCAGCCAAGTACCGGTGGAGGACACCTACGAGCAGTACTTC

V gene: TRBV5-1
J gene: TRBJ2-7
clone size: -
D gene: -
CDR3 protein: CASSLQALGEQYF
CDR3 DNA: TGCGCCAGCAGCTTACAGGCCCTGGGCGAGCAGTACTTC

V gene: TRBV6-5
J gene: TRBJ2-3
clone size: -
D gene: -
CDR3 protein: CASSRRGPTTDTQYF
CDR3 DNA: TGTGCCAGCAGCCGGCGGGGGCCAACCACAGATACGCAGTATTTT

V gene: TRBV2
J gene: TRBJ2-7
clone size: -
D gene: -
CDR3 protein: CASSSGRTYEQYF
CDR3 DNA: TGTGCCAGCAGTTCCGGACGGACCTACGAGCAGTACTTC

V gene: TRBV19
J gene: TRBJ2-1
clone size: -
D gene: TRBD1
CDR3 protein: CASSSPGTGGGDEQFF
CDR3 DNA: TGTGCCAGTAGTTCGCCCGGGACAGGGGGAGGAGATGAGCAGTTCTTC

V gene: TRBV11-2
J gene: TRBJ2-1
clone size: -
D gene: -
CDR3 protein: CASSRTLGGDYNEQFF
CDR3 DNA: TGTGCCAGCAGCAGAACCCTCGGGGGCGACTACAATGAGCAGTTCTTC

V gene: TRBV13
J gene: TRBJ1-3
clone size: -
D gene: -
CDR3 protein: CASSLRFSSGNTIYF
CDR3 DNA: TGTGCCAGCAGCCTAAGATTTAGCTCTGGAAACACCATATATTTT

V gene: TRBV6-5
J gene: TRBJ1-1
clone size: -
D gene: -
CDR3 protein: CASTSMAPNTEAFF
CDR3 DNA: TGTGCCAGCACTTCGATGGCCCCGAACACTGAAGCTTTCTTT

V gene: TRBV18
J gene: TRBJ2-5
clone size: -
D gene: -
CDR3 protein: CASSPSRTDQETQYF
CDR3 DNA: TGTGCCAGCTCACCAAGCCGGACAGACCAAGAGACCCAGTACTTC

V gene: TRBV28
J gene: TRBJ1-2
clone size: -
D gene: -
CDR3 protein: CASSVTLGLYGYTF
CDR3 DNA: TGTGCCAGCAGTGTGACTCTCGGTCTCTATGGCTACACCTTC

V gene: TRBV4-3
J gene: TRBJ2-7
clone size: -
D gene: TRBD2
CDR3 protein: CASSQAGGTYEQYF
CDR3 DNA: TGCGCCAGCAGCCAAGCCGGGGGGACCTACGAGCAGTACTTC